This TCR beta chain stems from a study of CD8 T cells in ankylosing spondylitis. A word on this clonotype: The antigen is not known.

Study findings and constraints: Within peripheral blood, clones linked to disease were CD8+ and relatively rare. Apparently characteristic of ankylosing spondylitis blood was a TCR beta motif (eight highly homologous variants). The clones that were linked to disease were reported to be significantly enriched in matched synovial fluid samples from ankylosing spondylitis patients.

V gave up 4 bases and J gave up 3 bases, with 18 bases separating them. Germline CDR1 reads MNHEY; CDR2 reads SMNVEV (reference sequence). The length of the CDR3 is 16 residues. TCRdb ran MiXCR on the 5' RACE reads and lists one entry per CDR3 protein. Of 200,000 to 250,000 distinct CDR3 sequences in the sample, approximately 20% were seen once. V is TRBV27 and J is TRBJ1-1; D possibly corresponds to TRBD1 (5 bases). Sample: blood, either unsorted or a sorted T cell fraction (not recorded which). The receptor was derived from a male donor with ankylosing spondylitis. As DNA, the CDR3 is TGTGCCAGCAGTTCCCGAGAGGGGTTTATGCACACTGAAGCTTTCTTT. The encoded protein is CASSSREGFMHTEAFF.